This TCR beta chain was profiled in a study of T cells in Graves' hyperthyroidism and ophthalmopathy. Under 3 months was the duration of disease in ophthalmopathy patients, who also had a Clinical Activity Score of at least 3 and a NOSPECS grade of at least 4. PBMCs were derived from 10 ml fresh peripheral blood. TCR beta CDR3 region amplification was performed from RNA transcripts. Initially, a first-round RT-PCR of the TCR CDR3 employed the HTBI primer set. TCRdb used MiXCR to reprocess the multiplex PCR reads, holding one entry per CDR3 protein. The sample holds hundreds of thousands of distinct CDR3 sequences; approximately 15% are singletons and the top ten take less than 3.5%. The CDR3 covers 18 residues. Per germline, CDR1 SNHLY and CDR2 FYNNEI. Trimming shortened V by 2 bases and J by 0 bases, and 17 bases separated the two germline ends. General study points: Patients with ophthalmopathy were separated from those with stable hyperthyroidism by a 13 V-J model. In the blood, most expanded thyroid clonotypes above 0.001 appeared as well.

Many counts were recorded for this clonotype. No antigen is known for it. The chain recombines TRBV2 with TRBJ2-1, with a weak D call TRBD2 (6 bases). The source material was blood. The receptor comes from a woman in her thirties or forties with Graves' ophthalmopathy. As DNA, the CDR3 is TGTGCCAGCAGTGAACCCCCCGGGAGAGGGGCCTCCTACAATGAGCAGTTCTTC. Encoded protein: CASSEPPGRGASYNEQFF.